This entry concerns a single TCR beta chain. The source of the sample is a study of T cells in Graves' hyperthyroidism and ophthalmopathy. V was clipped by 5 bases and J by 11 bases, with 19 bases between them. The CDR3 runs 13 residues. Germline values: CDR1 SNHLY, CDR2 FYNNEI. There were TCR beta CDR3 regions amplified from RNA transcripts. A set of HTBI primers served as the primers for a first-round RT-PCR of the TCR CDR3. TCRdb ran MiXCR on the multiplex PCR reads and lists one entry per CDR3 protein. The sample holds around 620,000 distinct CDR3 sequences, about 43% seen once. The receptor was isolated from an adult woman with Graves' disease, either hyperthyroidism or ophthalmopathy (not recorded which). The chain combines TRBV2 with TRBJ2-7; D is perhaps TRBD1 (7 bases). The sample taken for sequencing was peripheral blood or thyroid tissue (not recorded which). This CDR3 is CASSYSGGSREYF. The DNA of the CDR3 is TGTGCCAGCAGTTACTCAGGGGGGAGTCGGGAGTACTTC.